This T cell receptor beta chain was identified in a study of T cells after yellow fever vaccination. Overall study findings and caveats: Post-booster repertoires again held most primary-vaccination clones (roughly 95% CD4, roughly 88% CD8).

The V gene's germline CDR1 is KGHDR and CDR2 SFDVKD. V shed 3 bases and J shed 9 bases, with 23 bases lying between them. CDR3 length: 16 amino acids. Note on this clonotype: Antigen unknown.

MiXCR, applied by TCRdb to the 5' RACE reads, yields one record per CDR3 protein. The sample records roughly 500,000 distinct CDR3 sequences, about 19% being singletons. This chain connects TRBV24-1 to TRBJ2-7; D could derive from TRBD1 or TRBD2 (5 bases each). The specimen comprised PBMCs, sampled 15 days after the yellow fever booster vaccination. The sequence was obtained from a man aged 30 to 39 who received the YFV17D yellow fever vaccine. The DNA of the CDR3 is TGTGCCACCAGTGATGGACACACCCGGGATCTACGAGGGCAGTACTTC. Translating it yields CATSDGHTRDLRGQYF.